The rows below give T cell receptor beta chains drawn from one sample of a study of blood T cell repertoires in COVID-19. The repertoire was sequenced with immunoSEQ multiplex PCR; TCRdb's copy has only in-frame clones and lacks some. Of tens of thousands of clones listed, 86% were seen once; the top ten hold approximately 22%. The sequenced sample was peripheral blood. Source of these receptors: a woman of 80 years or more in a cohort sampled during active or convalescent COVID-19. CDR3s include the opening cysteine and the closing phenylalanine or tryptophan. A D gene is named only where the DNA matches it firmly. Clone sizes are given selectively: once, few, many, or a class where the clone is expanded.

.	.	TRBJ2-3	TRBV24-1	CATSDPGPDTQYF	TGTGCCACCAGTGACCCAGGGCCAGATACGCAGTATTTT
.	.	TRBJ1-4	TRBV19	CASSIGQRGEKLFF	TGTGCCAGTAGTATAGGACAGAGAGGAGAAAAACTGTTTTTT
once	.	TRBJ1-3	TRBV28	CASTRRLYSGNTIYF	TGTGCCAGCACCCGGAGGCTTTACTCTGGAAACACCATATATTTT
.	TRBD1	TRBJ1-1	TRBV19	CASTRDRVQNTEAFF	TGTGCCAGTACCCGGGACAGGGTTCAAAACACTGAAGCTTTCTTT
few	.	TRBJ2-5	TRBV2	CASSRDTQETQYF	TGTGCCAGCAGTCGGGACACCCAAGAGACCCAGTACTTC
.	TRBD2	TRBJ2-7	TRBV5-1	CASRSSAGVNYEQYF	TGCGCCAGCAGAAGTTCGGCGGGAGTAAACTACGAGCAGTACTTC
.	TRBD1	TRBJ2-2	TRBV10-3	CAISRETGGNTGELFF	TGTGCCATCAGCCGAGAGACAGGGGGGAACACCGGGGAGCTGTTTTTT
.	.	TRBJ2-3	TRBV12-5	CASGLQPIGGTDTQYF	TGTGCTAGTGGTTTGCAACCCATAGGGGGCACAGATACGCAGTATTTT
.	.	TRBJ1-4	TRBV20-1	CSASQNPNEKLFF	TGCAGTGCTAGTCAGAACCCCAATGAAAAACTGTTTTTT
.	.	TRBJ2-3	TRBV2	CASSERNAWSGSTDTQYF	TGTGCCAGCAGTGAACGGAACGCGTGGAGCGGGAGCACAGATACGCAGTATTTT
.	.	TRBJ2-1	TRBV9	CASSPGQGSYNEQFF	TGTGCCAGCAGCCCCGGCCAGGGATCGTACAATGAGCAGTTCTTC
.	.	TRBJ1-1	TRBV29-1	CSAQSGTVGKTEAFF	TGCAGCGCTCAATCCGGGACTGTCGGCAAAACTGAAGCTTTCTTT
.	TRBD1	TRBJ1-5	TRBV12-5	CASGPPTGGGGNQPQHF	TGTGCTAGTGGTCCGCCGACAGGGGGGGGAGGCAATCAGCCCCAGCATTTT
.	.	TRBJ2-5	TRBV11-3	CASRKGGLTQYF	TGTGCCAGCAGAAAGGGGGGGCTGACCCAGTACTTC
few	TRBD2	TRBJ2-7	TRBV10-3	CAISPGTSGISYEQYF	TGTGCCATCAGCCCCGGGACTAGCGGGATCTCCTACGAGCAGTACTTC
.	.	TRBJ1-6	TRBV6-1	CASSEAWSGQNSPLHF	TGTGCCAGCAGTGAAGCATGGTCAGGGCAGAATTCACCCCTCCACTTT
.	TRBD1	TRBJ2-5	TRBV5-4	CASSSATQGAQTQYF	TGTGCCAGCAGCTCCGCCACGCAGGGGGCCCAGACCCAGTACTTC
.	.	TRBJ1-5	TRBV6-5	CASSYPTSYSNQPQHF	TGTGCCAGCAGTTACCCGACATCCTATAGCAATCAGCCCCAGCATTTT
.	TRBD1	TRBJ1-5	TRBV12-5	CASGLGYRGEDQPQHF	TGTGCTAGTGGTTTGGGATACAGGGGTGAGGATCAGCCCCAGCATTTT
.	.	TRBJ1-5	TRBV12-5	CASGLSSATGIIRKKPQHF	TGTGCTAGTGGTTTGAGTAGTGCCACAGGGATTATAAGGAAAAAGCCCCAGCATTTT
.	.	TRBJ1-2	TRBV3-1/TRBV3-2	CASSQAQGFGYTF	TGTGCCAGCAGCCAGGCACAGGGTTTCGGCTACACCTTC
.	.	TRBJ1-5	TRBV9	CASSARDRSSNQPQHF	TGTGCCAGCAGCGCCAGAGACAGGTCCAGCAATCAGCCCCAGCATTTT
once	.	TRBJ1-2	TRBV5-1	CASSLEARGYTF	TGCGCCAGCAGCTTGGAGGCCAGGGGCTACACCTTC
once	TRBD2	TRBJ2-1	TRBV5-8	CASSLIGLREGLDEQFF	TGTGCCAGCAGCTTGATAGGGTTGCGGGAGGGCCTCGATGAGCAGTTCTTC
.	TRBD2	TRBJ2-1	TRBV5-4	CASRPGGRESYNEQFF	TGTGCCAGCAGACCTGGCGGGAGAGAATCCTACAATGAGCAGTTCTTC
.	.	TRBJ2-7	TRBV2	CASKERTGSSYEQYF	TGTGCCAGCAAGGAGAGGACGGGGAGCTCCTACGAGCAGTACTTC
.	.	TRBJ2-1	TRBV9	CASSPAGWDEQFF	TGTGCCAGCAGCCCGGCCGGGTGGGATGAGCAGTTCTTC
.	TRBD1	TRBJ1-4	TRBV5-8	CASSRGNRGGEKLFF	TGTGCCAGCAGCAGGGGGAACAGGGGAGGTGAAAAACTGTTTTTT
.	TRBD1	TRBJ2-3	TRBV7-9	CASIAKSGTGVPPDTQYF	TGTGCCAGCATCGCTAAATCCGGGACAGGGGTCCCCCCAGATACGCAGTATTTT
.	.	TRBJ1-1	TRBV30	CAWEDWVNTEAFF	TGTGCCTGGGAGGACTGGGTGAACACTGAAGCTTTCTTT
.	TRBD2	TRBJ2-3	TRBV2	CASRVGLAASTDTQYF	TGTGCCAGCAGGGTTGGACTAGCGGCTAGCACAGATACGCAGTATTTT
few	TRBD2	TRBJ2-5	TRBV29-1	CSASGGQKTQYF	TGCAGCGCCTCGGGGGGTCAAAAGACCCAGTACTTC
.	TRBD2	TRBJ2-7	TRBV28	CASSVTSALSYEQYF	TGTGCCAGCAGCGTCACTAGCGCCTTATCCTACGAGCAGTACTTC
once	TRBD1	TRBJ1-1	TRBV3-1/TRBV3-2	CASSLSDRGSTEAFF	TGTGCCAGCAGCCTATCCGACAGGGGGTCCACTGAAGCTTTCTTT
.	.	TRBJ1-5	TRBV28	CASSSRDYSNQPQHF	TGTGCCAGCAGTTCCCGAGATTATAGCAATCAGCCCCAGCATTTT
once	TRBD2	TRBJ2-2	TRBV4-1	CASSLPGLAPNTGELFF	TGCGCCAGCAGCCTGCCGGGACTAGCGCCGAACACCGGGGAGCTGTTTTTT
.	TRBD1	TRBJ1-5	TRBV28	CASTFRGQPYSNQPQHF	TGTGCCAGCACCTTCAGGGGGCAACCTTATAGCAATCAGCCCCAGCATTTT
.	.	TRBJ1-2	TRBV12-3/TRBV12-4	CASSFVGNYGYTF	TGTGCCAGCAGTTTCGTCGGGAACTATGGCTACACCTTC
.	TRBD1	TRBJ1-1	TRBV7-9	CASSKGAPNTEAFF	TGTGCCAGCAGCAAGGGGGCCCCGAACACTGAAGCTTTCTTT
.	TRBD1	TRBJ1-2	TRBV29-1	CSDDRDHGYTF	TGCAGCGACGACAGGGATCATGGCTACACCTTC
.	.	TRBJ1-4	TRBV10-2	CASSDRTLGATNEKLFF	TGCGCCAGCAGTGACCGTACACTTGGAGCAACTAATGAAAAACTGTTTTTT
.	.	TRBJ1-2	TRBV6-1	CASRSRVIDGYTF	TGTGCCAGCAGGTCCAGGGTAATCGATGGCTACACCTTC
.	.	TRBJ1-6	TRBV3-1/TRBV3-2	CASSQNPPSSYNSPLHF	TGTGCCAGCAGCCAAAACCCCCCGAGCTCCTATAATTCACCCCTCCACTTT
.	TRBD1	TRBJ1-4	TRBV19	CASSSSPGTGNEKLFF	TGTGCCAGTAGTAGCTCCCCCGGGACAGGGAATGAAAAACTGTTTTTT
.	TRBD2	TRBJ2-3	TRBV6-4	CASSDWREVTTDTQYF	TGTGCCAGCAGTGATTGGCGGGAGGTTACCACAGATACGCAGTATTTT
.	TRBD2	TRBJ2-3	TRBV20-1	CSASAGALTADTQYF	TGCAGTGCTAGTGCGGGAGCCCTTACGGCAGATACGCAGTATTTT
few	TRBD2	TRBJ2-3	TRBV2	CASRGLAAFTDTQYF	TGTGCCAGCAGGGGACTAGCGGCCTTCACAGATACGCAGTATTTT
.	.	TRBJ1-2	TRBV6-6	CASSPRDNYGYTF	TGTGCCAGCAGCCCCAGGGATAACTATGGCTACACCTTC
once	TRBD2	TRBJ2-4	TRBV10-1	CARTATAGVIQYF	TGCGCCAGAACCGCTACAGCGGGGGTCATTCAGTACTTC
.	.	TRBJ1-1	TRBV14	CATSQMNTEAFF	TGTGCCACTTCACAGATGAACACTGAAGCTTTCTTT
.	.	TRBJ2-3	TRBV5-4	CASSFPRATDTQYF	TGTGCCAGCAGCTTTCCTCGCGCCACAGATACGCAGTATTTT
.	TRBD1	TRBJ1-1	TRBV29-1	CSVGQPMAEAFF	TGCAGCGTGGGACAGCCGATGGCTGAAGCTTTCTTT
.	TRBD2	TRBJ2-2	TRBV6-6	CASSPRLAVNTGELFF	TGTGCCAGCAGCCCACGACTAGCGGTGAACACCGGGGAGCTGTTTTTT
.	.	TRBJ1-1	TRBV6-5	CASRGSLNTEAFF	TGTGCCAGCAGGGGCAGTCTGAACACTGAAGCTTTCTTT
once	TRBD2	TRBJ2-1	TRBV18	CASSPNSGVAYNEQFF	TGTGCCAGCTCACCAAATAGCGGGGTCGCCTACAATGAGCAGTTCTTC
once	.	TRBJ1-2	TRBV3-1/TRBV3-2	CASNEGSGGYTF	TGTGCCAGCAATGAGGGTTCTGGTGGCTACACCTTC
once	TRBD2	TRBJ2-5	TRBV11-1	CASSPGLAGVQETQYF	TGTGCCAGCAGCCCTGGACTAGCGGGAGTCCAAGAGACCCAGTACTTC
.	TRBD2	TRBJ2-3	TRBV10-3	CAISGLAGGADTQYF	TGTGCCATCAGTGGCCTAGCGGGAGGGGCAGATACGCAGTATTTT
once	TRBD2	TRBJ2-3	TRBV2	CASSERGLAGGFTQYF	TGTGCCAGCAGTGAACGGGGACTAGCGGGAGGGTTTACGCAGTATTTT
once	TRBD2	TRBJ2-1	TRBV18	CASSSGGAGVPSSYNEQFF	TGTGCCAGCTCATCGGGGGGAGCGGGCGTGCCTAGCTCCTACAATGAGCAGTTCTTC